The 16 T cell receptor beta chains listed next were all sequenced from one sample in a study of blood T cell repertoires in COVID-19. Sequencing used immunoSEQ multiplex PCR; TCRdb keeps in-frame clones, though not all of them. This table has 35,000 to 50,000 clones, approximately 80% appearing once. What was sequenced was peripheral blood. All receptors derive from a human donor with acute or convalescent COVID-19. The donor label of this sample is uncertain.

The genes are TRBV19 and TRBJ1-2; 7 bases are a match to TRBD1. The CDR3 is made up of 14 amino acids. After removal of 5 bases from V and 1 base from J, the junction contained 4 bases not matched to a gene. The germline gives CDR1 LNHDA, CDR2 SQIVND (reference sequence). CDR3 amino acids: CASSSSGGNYGYTF. CDR3 nucleotides: TGTGCCAGTAGTTCCTCAGGGGGTAACTATGGCTACACCTTC.

The chain is built from TRBV7-9 and TRBJ1-6; D is perhaps TRBD1 (6 bases). Trimming took off 5 bases at V and 9 bases at J, with 14 bases between the two ends. Germline V gene lookup returns CDR1 SEHNR and CDR2 FQNEAQ (reference sequence). The CDR3 is 14 amino acids. For the CDR3, the DNA is TGTGCCAGCAGCCCGAATCTCAGGGGTTCACCCCTCCACTTT. Residues: CASSPNLRGSPLHF. Full variable domain (rest looked up from reference TRBV7-9 and TRBJ1-6): DTGVSQNPRHKITKRGQNVTFRCDPISEHNRLYWYRQTLGQGPEFLTYFQNEAQLEKSRLLSDRFSAERPKGSFSTLEIQRTEQGDSAMYLCASSPNLRGSPLHFGNGTRLTVT.

The chain combines TRBV28 with TRBJ2-4; 9 nucleotides agree with TRBD1. Germline V gene data show CDR1 as MDHEN and CDR2 as SYDVKM. This CDR3 region has 16 residues. Trimming at V came to 5 bases and at J to 0 bases, leaving 5 bases not matched to a gene. The CDR3 loop reads CASSTQGAKAKNIQYF. DNA for the CDR3: TGTGCCAGCAGTACACAGGGGGCGAAAGCCAAAAACATTCAGTACTTC.

The rearrangement uses TRBV6-1 and TRBJ2-5; TRBD2 aligns across 11 bases. CDR1 MNHNS and CDR2 SASEGT come from the germline V gene. J lost 5 bases, V lost 2 bases, and 4 bases had no gene match. This CDR3 region has 15 residues. The CDR3 sequence: CASSESASGRETQYF. Here the CDR3 DNA reads TGTGCCAGCAGTGAATCGGCTAGCGGGAGGGAGACCCAGTACTTC.

The genes are TRBV6-4 and TRBJ1-1, with D perhaps matching TRBD1 (5 bases). V was cut by 7 bases and J by 4 bases, with 16 bases left in between. Germline V gene sequence: CDR1 MRHNA, CDR2 SNTAGT. The CDR3 is 14 amino acids. The CDR3 sequence: CASKRGQEGTEAFF. The CDR3 nucleotides are TGTGCCAGCAAGAGGGGCCAGGAGGGCACTGAAGCTTTCTTT.

This clone was counted a few times. The V call is TRBV27, the J call TRBJ1-2; 7 bases fit TRBD1. The J segment lost 3 bases and the V segment lost 2 bases, leaving 9 bases of the junction unmatched. Germline CDR1 MNHEY, CDR2 SMNVEV (reference sequence). This CDR3 comprises 16 residues. The chain's CDR3 is CASSLGPPQGYYGYTF. The DNA of the CDR3 is TGTGCCAGCAGTTTAGGGCCCCCACAGGGGTACTATGGCTACACCTTC.

The CDR3 DNA follows: TGTGCCAGCAGCTTATACCAGTCGTCAAAGACCCAGTACTTC. It yields the protein CASSLYQSSKTQYF. The genes are TRBV7-2 and TRBJ2-5; the D is unclear. CDR1 and CDR2 (germline): SGHTA, FQGNSA. The CDR3 is 14 amino acids. Deletions cut 2 bases from V and 6 bases from J, with 13 bases between.

The rearrangement uses TRBV6-6 and TRBJ2-3, with TRBD2 matching over 12 bases. The germline V gene encodes CDR1 MNHNY and CDR2 SVGAGI (reference sequence). V gave up 5 bases and J gave up 9 bases; unmatched junction bases: 12. There are 16 residues in the CDR3. The CDR3 loop reads CASSTPSSGGEGTQYF. The CDR3 DNA sequence: TGTGCCAGCAGTACCCCCTCTAGCGGGGGGGAAGGAACGCAGTATTTT.

CDR3 sequence reads: CASSDDRAKHGYEQYF. In DNA, the CDR3 is TGCGCCAGCAGCGACGACAGGGCCAAGCACGGCTACGAGCAGTACTTC. The V call is TRBV10-1, the J call TRBJ2-7; the match to TRBD1 covers 7 bases. The CDR3 runs 16 residues. Germline CDR1 reads WNHNN; CDR2 reads SYGVQD (reference sequence). V gave up 6 bases and J gave up 3 bases; unmatched junction bases: 14.

The chain is built from TRBV7-8 and TRBJ1-6; D uncertain. The CDR3 is 12 amino acids. Germline CDR1 and CDR2: SGHVS and FQNEAQ. V lost 5 bases to trimming and J lost 13 bases, with 12 bases between them. This CDR3 is CASSNNLDPLHF. CDR3 coding DNA: TGTGCCAGCAGCAATAACCTAGATCCCCTCCACTTT.

The rearrangement uses TRBV9 and TRBJ2-5; 12 nucleotides agree with TRBD2. The CDR3 length is 17 residues. Germline CDR1 and CDR2: SGDLS and YYNGEE. V lost 4 bases, J lost 5 bases, and 12 bases stayed unmatched. The CDR3 is CASSSRLAGGPRETQYF. CDR3 coding DNA: TGTGCCAGCAGCTCCCGGCTAGCGGGAGGGCCCCGTGAGACCCAGTACTTC.

This rearrangement joins TRBV6-5 to TRBJ1-5; D call uncertain. The V end lost 2 bases, the J end lost 3 bases, and 8 bases lay between the germline ends. The CDR3 extends over 14 amino acids. Germline-derived CDR1 and CDR2 are MNHEY and SVGAGI. The CDR3 loop reads CASSYVAVNQPQHF. The CDR3 region has the DNA TGTGCCAGCAGTTACGTTGCAGTCAATCAGCCCCAGCATTTT.

The rearrangement uses TRBV19 and TRBJ2-3, with 10 bases identical to TRBD2. Germline-derived CDR1 and CDR2 are LNHDA and SQIVND (reference sequence). The ends lost 2 bases at V and 4 bases at J; junction bases unmatched: 3. This CDR3 has 15 amino acids. The CDR3 DNA follows: TGTGCCAGTAGTATACTAGCGGGAGTTTCAGATACGCAGTATTTT. Protein product: CASSILAGVSDTQYF.

The chain uses TRBV18 and TRBJ1-1, with D perhaps matching TRBD1 (6 bases). Germline CDR1 is KGHSH and CDR2 is LQKENI. The V end was cut by 3 bases, the J end by 0 bases, with 11 bases between. CDR3 size: 15 residues. Here the CDR3 DNA reads TGTGCCAGCTCACCCCAGGGGCTCATGAACACTGAAGCTTTCTTT. Protein product: CASSPQGLMNTEAFF.

The chain carries TRBV14 and TRBJ1-6; D is unclear. Germline V gene lookup returns CDR1 SGHDN and CDR2 FVKESK. The CDR3 runs 15 residues. V was cut by 10 bases and J by 5 bases, with 18 bases left in between. CDR3 nucleotides: TGTGCCATACGGTTTTTTAAAGAGGATAATTCACCCCTCCACTTT. This sequence encodes CAIRFFKEDNSPLHF.

V is TRBV24-1 and J is TRBJ2-5; the D gene is possibly TRBD1 (5 bases). Germline lookup yields CDR1 KGHDR and CDR2 SFDVKD. V was clipped by 4 bases and J by 3 bases, with 14 bases between them. The CDR3 runs 15 residues. The CDR3 DNA is TGTGCCACCAGTGAGGGGCCGGGTCCTAAAGAGACCCAGTACTTC. It is translated as CATSEGPGPKETQYF.